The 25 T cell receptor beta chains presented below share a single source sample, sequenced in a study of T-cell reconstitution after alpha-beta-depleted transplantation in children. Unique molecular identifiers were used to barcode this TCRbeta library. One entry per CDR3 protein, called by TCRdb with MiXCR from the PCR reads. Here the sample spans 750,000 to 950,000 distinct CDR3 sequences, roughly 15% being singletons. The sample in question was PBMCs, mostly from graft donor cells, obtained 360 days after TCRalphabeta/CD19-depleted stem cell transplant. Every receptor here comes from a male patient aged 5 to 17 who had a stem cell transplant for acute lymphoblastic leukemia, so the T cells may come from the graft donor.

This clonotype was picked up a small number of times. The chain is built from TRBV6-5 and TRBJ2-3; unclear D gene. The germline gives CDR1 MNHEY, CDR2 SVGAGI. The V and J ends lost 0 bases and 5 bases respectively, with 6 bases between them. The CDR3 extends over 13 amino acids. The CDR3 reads CASSYSDVDTQYF. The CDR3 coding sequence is TGTGCCAGCAGTTACTCGGATGTAGATACGCAGTATTTT.

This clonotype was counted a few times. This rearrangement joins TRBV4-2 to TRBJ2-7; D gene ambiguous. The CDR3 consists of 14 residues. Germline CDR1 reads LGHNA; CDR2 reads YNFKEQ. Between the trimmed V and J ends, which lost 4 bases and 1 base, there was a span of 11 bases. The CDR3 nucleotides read TGTGCCAGCAGCCCACTGCTCGGATCCTACGAGCAGTACTTC. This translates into CASSPLLGSYEQYF.

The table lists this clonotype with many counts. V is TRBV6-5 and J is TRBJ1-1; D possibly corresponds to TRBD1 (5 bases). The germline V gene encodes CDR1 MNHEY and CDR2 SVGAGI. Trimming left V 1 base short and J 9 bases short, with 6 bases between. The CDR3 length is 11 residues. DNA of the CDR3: TGTGCCAGCAGTTACTACAGGAAAGCTTTCTTT. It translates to CASSYYRKAFF.

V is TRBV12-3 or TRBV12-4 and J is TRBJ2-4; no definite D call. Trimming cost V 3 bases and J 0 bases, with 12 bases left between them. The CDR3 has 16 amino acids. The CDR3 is CASSLVTNVAKNIQYF. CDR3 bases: TGTGCCAGCAGTTTGGTTACCAACGTAGCCAAAAACATTCAGTACTTC.

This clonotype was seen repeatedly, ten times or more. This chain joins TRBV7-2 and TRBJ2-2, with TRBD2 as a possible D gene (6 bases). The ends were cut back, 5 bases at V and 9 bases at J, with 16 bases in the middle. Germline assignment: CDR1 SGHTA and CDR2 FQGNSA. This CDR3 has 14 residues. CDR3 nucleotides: TGTGCCAGCAGCCCCGGACTAACTTCGAGGGAGCTGTTTTTT. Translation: CASSPGLTSRELFF.

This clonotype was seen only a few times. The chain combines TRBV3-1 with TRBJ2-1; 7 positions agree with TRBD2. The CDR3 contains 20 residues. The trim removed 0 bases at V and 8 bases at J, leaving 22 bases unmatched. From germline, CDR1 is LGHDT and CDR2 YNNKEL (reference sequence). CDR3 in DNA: TGTGCCAGCAGCCAAGATAGAAAGACCAGGAGATCGACTAGCTTGGATGAGCAGTTCTTC. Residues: CASSQDRKTRRSTSLDEQFF.

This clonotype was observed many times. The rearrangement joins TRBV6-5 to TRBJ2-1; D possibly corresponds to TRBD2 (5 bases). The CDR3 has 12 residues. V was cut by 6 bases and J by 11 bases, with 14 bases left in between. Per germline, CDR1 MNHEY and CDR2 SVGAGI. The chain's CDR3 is CASRPEGSKQFF. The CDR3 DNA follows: TGTGCCAGCAGGCCCGAGGGTTCCAAGCAGTTCTTC.

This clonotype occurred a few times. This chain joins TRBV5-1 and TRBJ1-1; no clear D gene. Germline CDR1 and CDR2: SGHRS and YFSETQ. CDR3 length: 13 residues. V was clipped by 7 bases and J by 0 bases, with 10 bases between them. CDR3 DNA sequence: TGCGCCAGCGGGTCTATCCTGAACACTGAAGCTTTCTTT. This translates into CASGSILNTEAFF. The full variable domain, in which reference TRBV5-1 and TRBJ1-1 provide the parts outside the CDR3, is KAGVTQTPRYLIKTRGQQVTLSCSPISGHRSVSWYQQTPGQGLQFLFEYFSETQRNKGNFPGRFSGRQFSNSRSEMNVSTLELGDSALYLCASGSILNTEAFFGQGTRLTVV.

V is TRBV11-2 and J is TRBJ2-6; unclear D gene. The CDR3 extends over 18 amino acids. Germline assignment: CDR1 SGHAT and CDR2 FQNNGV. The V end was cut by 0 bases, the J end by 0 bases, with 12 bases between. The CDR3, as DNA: TGTGCCAGCAGCTTAGATGTGACGACCTACTCTGGGGCCAACGTCCTGACTTTC. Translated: CASSLDVTTYSGANVLTF.

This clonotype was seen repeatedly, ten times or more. The CDR3 coding sequence is TGTGCCACCAGCAAACGACAGGATCGGAGCGGGCAGCCCCAGCATTTT. It yields the protein CATSKRQDRSGQPQHF. The rearrangement joins TRBV15 to TRBJ1-5; a possible D gene is TRBD1 (6 bases). The CDR3 runs 16 residues. Per the germline V gene, CDR1 is LNHNV and CDR2 is YYDKDF (reference sequence). Trimming took 4 bases from V and 7 from J, leaving 20 bases between them.

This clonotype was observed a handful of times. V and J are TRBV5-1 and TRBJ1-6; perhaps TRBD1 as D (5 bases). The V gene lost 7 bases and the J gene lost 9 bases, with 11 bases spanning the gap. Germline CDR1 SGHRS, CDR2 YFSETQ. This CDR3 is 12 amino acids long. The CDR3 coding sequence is TGCGCCAGCCAGAAGGGGAGTTCACCCCTCCACTTT. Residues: CASQKGSSPLHF.

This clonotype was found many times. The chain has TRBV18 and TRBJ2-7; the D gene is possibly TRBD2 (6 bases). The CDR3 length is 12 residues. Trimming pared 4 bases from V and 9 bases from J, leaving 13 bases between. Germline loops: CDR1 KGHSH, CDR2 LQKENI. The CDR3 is CASSHYLEGQYF. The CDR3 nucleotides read TGTGCCAGCTCACACTACCTGGAGGGGCAGTACTTC.

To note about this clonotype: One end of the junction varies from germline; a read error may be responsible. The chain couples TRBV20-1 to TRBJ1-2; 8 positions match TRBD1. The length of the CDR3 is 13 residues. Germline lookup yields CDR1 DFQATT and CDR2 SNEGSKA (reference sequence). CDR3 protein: CRATRGRIDGYTF. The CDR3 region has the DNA TGCAGGGCTACCAGGGGGCGCATCGATGGCTACACCTTC.

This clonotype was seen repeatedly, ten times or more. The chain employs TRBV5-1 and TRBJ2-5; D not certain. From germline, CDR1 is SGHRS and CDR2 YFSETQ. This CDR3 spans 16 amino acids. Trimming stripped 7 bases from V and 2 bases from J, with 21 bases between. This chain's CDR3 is CASFAGRPLGQETQYF. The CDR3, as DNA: TGCGCCAGCTTCGCAGGTCGGCCACTGGGTCAAGAGACCCAGTACTTC.

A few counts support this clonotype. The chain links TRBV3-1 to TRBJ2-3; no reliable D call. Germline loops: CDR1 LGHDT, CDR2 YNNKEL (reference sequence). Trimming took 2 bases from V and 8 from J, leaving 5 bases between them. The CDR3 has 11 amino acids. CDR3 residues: CASSQPPTQYF. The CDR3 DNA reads TGTGCCAGCAGCCAACCGCCTACGCAGTATTTT.

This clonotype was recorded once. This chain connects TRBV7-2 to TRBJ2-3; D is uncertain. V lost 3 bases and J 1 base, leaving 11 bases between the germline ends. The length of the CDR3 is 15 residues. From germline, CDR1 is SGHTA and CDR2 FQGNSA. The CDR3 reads CASSFERIRTDTQYF. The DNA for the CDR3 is TGTGCCAGCAGCTTCGAGAGGATCCGCACAGATACGCAGTATTTT.

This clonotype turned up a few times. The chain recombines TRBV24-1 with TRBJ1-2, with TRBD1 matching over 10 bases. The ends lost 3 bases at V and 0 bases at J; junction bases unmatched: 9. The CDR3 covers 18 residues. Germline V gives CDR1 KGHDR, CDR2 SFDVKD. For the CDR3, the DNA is TGTGCCACCAGTGATCGAGGGTGGGACAGGGGCCCTAACTATGGCTACACCTTC. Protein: CATSDRGWDRGPNYGYTF.

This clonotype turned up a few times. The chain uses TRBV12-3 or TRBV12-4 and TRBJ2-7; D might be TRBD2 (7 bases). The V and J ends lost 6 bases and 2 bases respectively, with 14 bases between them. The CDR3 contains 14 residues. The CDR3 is CASRVGGGAYEQYF. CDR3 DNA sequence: TGTGCCAGCAGAGTAGGAGGGGGGGCCTACGAGCAGTACTTC.

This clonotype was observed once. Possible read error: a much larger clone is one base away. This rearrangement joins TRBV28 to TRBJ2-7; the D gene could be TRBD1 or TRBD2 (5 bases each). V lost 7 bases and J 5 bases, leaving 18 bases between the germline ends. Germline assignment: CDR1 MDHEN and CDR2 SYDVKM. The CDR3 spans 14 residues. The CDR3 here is CASTEVGRPHEQYF. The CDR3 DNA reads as TGTGCCAGCACCGAGGTGGGACGGCCCCACGAGCAGTACTTC. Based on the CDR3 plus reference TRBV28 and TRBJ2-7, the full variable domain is DVKVTQSSRYLVKRTGEKVFLECVQDMDHENMFWYRQDPGLGLRLIYFSYDVKMKEKGDIPEGYSVSREKKERFSLILESASTNQTSMYLCASTEVGRPHEQYFGPGTRLTVT.

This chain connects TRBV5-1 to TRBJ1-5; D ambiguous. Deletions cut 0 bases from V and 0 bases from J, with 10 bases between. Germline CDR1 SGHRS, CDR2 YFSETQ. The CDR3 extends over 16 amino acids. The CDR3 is CASSLGSIDSNQPQHF. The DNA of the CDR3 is TGCGCCAGCAGCTTGGGAAGCATCGATAGCAATCAGCCCCAGCATTTT.

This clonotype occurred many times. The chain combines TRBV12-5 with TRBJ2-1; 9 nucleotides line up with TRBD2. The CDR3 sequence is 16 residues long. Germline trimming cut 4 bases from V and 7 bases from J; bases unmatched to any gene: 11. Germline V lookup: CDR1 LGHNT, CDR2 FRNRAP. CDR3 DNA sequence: TGTGCTAGTGGTTCCTCTAGCGGGATCTTGGGAAATGAGCAGTTCTTC. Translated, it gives CASGSSSGILGNEQFF.

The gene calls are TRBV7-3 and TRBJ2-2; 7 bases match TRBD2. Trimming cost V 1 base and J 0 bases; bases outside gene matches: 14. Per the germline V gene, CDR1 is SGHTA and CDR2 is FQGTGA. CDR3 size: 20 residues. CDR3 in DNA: TGTGCCAGCAGCTTAATACTAGTGGGTCTAGCGGACCCGAACACCGGGGAGCTGTTTTTT. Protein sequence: CASSLILVGLADPNTGELFF.

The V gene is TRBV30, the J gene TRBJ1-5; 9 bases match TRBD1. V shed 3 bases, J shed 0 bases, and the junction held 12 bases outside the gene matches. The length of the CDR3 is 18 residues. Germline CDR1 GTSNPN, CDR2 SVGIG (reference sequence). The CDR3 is CAWSRDRVVRYSNQPQHF. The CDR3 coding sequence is TGTGCCTGGAGCCGGGACAGGGTCGTTCGGTATAGCAATCAGCCCCAGCATTTT.

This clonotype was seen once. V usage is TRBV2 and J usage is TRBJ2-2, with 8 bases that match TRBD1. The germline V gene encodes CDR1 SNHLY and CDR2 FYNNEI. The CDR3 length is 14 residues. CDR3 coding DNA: TGTGCAATAGGGAGACAGGGGTACTCCGGGGAGCTGTTTTTT. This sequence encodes CAIGRQGYSGELFF.

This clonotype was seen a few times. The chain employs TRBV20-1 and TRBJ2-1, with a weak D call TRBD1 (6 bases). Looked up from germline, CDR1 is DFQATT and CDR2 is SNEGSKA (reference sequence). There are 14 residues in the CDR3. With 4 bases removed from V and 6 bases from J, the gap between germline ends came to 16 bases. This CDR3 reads CSAMTGGVSNEQFF. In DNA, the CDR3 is TGCAGTGCTATGACAGGAGGCGTTAGCAATGAGCAGTTCTTC.